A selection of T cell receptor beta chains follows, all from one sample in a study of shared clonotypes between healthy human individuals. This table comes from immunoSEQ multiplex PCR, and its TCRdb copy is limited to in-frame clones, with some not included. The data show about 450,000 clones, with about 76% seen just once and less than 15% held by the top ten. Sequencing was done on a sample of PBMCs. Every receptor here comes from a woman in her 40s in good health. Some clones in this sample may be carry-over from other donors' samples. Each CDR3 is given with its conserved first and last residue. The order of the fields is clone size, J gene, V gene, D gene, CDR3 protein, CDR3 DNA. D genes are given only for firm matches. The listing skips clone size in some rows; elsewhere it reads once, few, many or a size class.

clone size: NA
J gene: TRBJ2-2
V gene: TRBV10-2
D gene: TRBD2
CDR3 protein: CASTGLAEWATGELFF
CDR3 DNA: TGCGCCAGCACCGGACTAGCGGAGTGGGCCACCGGGGAGCTGTTTTTT

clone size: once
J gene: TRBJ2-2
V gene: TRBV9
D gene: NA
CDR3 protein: CASSVDTGELFF
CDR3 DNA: TGTGCCAGCAGCGTCGACACCGGGGAGCTGTTTTTT

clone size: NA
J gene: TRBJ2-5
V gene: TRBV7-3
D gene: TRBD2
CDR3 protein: CASSLDGRSGETQYF
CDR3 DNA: TGTGCCAGCAGCTTAGACGGGAGGTCCGGGGAGACCCAGTACTTC

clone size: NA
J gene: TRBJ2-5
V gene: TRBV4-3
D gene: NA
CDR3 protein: CASSRHLTGQETQYF
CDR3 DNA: TGCGCCAGCAGCCGACATTTGACAGGCCAAGAGACCCAGTACTTC

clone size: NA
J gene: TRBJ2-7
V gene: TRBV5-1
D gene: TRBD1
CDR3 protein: CASSRDRAFSYEQYF
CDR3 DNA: TGCGCCAGCAGCCGGGACAGGGCCTTCTCCTACGAGCAGTACTTC

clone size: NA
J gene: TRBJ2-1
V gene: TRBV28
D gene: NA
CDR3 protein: CASSPRARPWIEGSYNEQFF
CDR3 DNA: TGTGCCAGCAGTCCCCGGGCTCGACCTTGGATTGAGGGCTCCTACAATGAGCAGTTCTTC

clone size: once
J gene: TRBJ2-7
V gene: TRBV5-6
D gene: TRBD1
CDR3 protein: CASSLVDRDNFEQYF
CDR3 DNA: TGTGCCAGCAGCTTGGTGGACAGGGATAATTTCGAGCAGTACTTC

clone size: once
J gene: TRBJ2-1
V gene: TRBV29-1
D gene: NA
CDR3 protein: CSVARGDEQFF
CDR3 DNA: TGCAGCGTAGCGAGGGGCGATGAGCAGTTCTTC

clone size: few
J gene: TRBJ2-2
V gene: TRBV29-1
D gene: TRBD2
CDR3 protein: CSVGGGTGELFF
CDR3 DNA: TGCAGCGTTGGGGGGGGGACCGGGGAGCTGTTTTTT

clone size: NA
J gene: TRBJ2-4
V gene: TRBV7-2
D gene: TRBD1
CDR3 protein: CASSQNPGQGLIQYF
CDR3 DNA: TGTGCCAGCAGCCAAAATCCGGGACAGGGGTTAATTCAGTACTTC

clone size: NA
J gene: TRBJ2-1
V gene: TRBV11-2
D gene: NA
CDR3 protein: CASSLGLDPYNEQFF
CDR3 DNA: TGTGCCAGCAGCTTAGGACTAGACCCCTACAATGAGCAGTTCTTC

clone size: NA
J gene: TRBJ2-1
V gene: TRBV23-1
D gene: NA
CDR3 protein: CASSQRRPGWQFF
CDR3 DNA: TGCGCCAGCAGTCAAAGGAGACCAGGGTGGCAGTTCTTC

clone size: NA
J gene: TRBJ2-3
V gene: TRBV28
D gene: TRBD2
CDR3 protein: CASSATFGGRPDTQYF
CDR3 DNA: TGTGCCAGCAGTGCAACCTTTGGCGGGAGGCCAGATACGCAGTATTTT

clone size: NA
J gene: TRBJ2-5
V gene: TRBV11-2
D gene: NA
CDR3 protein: CASRTVGETQYF
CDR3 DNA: TGTGCCAGCAGAACCGTGGGGGAGACCCAGTACTTC

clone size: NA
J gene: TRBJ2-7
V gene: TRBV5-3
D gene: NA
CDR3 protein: CARSLTQFCEQYF
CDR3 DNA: TGTGCCAGAAGCTTGACACAGTTCTGCGAGCAGTACTTC

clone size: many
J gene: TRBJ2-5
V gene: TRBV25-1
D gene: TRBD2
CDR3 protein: CASSRSRLALIGETQYF
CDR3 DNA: TGTGCCAGCAGTAGGTCCCGACTAGCCCTCATAGGGGAGACCCAGTACTTC

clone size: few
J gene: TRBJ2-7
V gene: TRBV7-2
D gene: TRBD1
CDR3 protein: CASSSNRGQEQYF
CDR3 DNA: TGTGCCAGCAGCTCTAACAGGGGGCAGGAGCAGTACTTC

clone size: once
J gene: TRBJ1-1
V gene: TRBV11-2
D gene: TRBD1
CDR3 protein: CASSSLDRVWTEAFF
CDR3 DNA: TGTGCCAGCAGCTCCTTGGACAGGGTGTGGACTGAAGCTTTCTTT

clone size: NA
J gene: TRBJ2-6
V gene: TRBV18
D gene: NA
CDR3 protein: CASSPLMESSGANVLTF
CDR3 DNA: TGTGCCAGCTCACCACTGATGGAAAGCTCTGGGGCCAACGTCCTGACTTTC

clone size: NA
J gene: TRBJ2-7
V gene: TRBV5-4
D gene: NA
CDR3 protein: CASSLGAETSYEQYF
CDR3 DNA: TGTGCCAGCAGCTTAGGAGCGGAGACCTCCTACGAGCAGTACTTC

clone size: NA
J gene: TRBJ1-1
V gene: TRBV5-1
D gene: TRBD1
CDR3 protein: CASSPQGGVTEAFF
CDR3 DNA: TGCGCCAGCAGCCCCCAGGGGGGCGTCACTGAAGCTTTCTTT

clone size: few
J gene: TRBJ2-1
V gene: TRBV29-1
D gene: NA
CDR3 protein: CSVEVVGIFFYNEQFF
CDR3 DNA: TGCAGCGTTGAAGTTGTGGGGATATTCTTCTACAATGAGCAGTTCTTC

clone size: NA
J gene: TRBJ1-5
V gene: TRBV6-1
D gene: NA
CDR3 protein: CASSEGSFNQPQHF
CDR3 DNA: TGTGCCAGCAGTGAAGGGAGTTTTAATCAGCCCCAGCATTTT

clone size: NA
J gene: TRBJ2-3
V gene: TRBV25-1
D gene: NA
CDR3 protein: CASSVIDTQYF
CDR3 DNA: TGTGCCAGCAGTGTTATAGATACGCAGTATTTT

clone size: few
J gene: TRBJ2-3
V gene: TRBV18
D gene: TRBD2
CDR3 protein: CASSPLPSGSTDTQYF
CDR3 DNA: TGTGCCAGCTCACCCCTCCCTAGCGGGAGCACAGATACGCAGTATTTT

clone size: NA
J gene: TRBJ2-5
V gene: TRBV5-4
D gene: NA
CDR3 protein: CASARTGLLEETQYF
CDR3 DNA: TGTGCCAGCGCCCGGACTGGGCTTCTTGAAGAGACCCAGTACTTC

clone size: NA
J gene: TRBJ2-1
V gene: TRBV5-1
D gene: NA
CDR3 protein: CASTLGGGYNEQFF
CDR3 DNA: TGCGCCAGCACCCTTGGTGGAGGTTACAATGAGCAGTTCTTC

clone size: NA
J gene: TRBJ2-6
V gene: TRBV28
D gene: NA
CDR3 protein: CAVRSGANVLTF
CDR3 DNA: TGTGCCGTCAGGTCTGGGGCCAACGTCCTGACTTTC

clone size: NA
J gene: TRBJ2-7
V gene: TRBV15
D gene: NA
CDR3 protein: CATSRDPQDAYEQYF
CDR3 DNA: TGTGCCACCAGCAGAGATCCGCAAGACGCCTACGAGCAGTACTTC

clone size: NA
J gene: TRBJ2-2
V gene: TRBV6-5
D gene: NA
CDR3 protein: CASSSPSRAQTGELFF
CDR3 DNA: TGTGCCAGCAGTTCCCCCTCGAGGGCTCAGACCGGGGAGCTGTTTTTT

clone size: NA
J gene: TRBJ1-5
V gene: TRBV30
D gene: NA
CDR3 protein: CAWSVKGNQPQHF
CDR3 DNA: TGTGCCTGGAGTGTTAAGGGAAATCAGCCCCAGCATTTT

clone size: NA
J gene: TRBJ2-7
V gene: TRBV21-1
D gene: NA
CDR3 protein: CASSKAHRRVYEQYF
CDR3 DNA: TGTGCCAGCAGCAAAGCACATCGGAGGGTATACGAGCAGTACTTC

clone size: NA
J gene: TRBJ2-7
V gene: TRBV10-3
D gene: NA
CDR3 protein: CAIGETGVLYEQYF
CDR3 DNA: TGTGCCATCGGGGAGACGGGGGTACTCTACGAGCAGTACTTC

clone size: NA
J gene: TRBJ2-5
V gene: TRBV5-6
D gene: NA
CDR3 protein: CASSLGNAPQETQYF
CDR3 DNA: TGTGCCAGCAGCTTGGGAAATGCCCCCCAAGAGACCCAGTACTTC

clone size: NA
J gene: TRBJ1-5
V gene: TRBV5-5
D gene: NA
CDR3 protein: CASSLNTQDNQPQHF
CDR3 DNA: TGTGCCAGCAGCTTGAACACACAGGACAATCAGCCCCAGCATTTT

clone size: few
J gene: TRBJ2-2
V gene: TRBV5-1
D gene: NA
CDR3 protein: CASSSASGQRVYAGELFF
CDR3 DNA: TGCGCCAGCAGCTCTGCGTCGGGCCAGAGAGTTTATGCCGGGGAGCTGTTTTTT

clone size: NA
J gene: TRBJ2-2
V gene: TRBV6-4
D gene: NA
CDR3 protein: CASSALNTGELFF
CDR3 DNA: TGTGCCAGCAGTGCCCTAAACACCGGGGAGCTGTTTTTT

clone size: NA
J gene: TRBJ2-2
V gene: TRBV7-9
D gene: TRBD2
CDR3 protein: CASRFMVAGGRHTGELFF
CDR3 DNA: TGTGCCAGTCGGTTTATGGTAGCGGGAGGACGGCACACCGGGGAGCTGTTTTTT

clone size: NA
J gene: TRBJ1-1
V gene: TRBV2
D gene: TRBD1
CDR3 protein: CASSAEGTGVTEAFF
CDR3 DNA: TGTGCCAGCAGTGCTGAAGGGACAGGGGTCACTGAAGCTTTCTTT

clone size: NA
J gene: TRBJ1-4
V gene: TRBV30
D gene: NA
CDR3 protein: CAWRDGFNEKLFF
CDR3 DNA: TGTGCCTGGAGGGACGGATTTAATGAAAAACTGTTTTTT

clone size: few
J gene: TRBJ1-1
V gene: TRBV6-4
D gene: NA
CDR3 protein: CASSDSLDTEAFF
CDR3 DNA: TGTGCCAGCAGTGACTCCTTGGACACTGAAGCTTTCTTT

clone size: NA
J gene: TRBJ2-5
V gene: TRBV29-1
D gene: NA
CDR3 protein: CSVELPTSHLETQYF
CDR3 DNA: TGCAGCGTTGAACTTCCTACTAGTCATTTGGAGACCCAGTACTTC

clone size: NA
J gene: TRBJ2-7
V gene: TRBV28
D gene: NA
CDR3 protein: CASSFGPQYF
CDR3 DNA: TGTGCCAGCAGTTTTGGACCCCAGTACTTC